This section outlines one TCR beta chain sequence together with its context. Profiling relied on immunoSEQ multiplex PCR, and the TCRdb table lists in-frame clones only, not all of them. The sample lists 60,000 to 90,000 clones, approximately 96% occurring once. The CDR3 has 14 residues. J lost 4 bases, V lost 2 bases, and 2 bases had no gene match. CDR1 and CDR2 (germline): MNHEY, SVGAGI. The data derive from a study of technical replicates of blood from four donors. The source of this sequence is a human donor in good health. The chain carries TRBV6-5 and TRBJ2-3; TRBD1 matches 8 bases. Sequencing was carried out using T cells isolated from PBMCs. CDR3 loop: CASSYGQGSDTQYF. The CDR3 nucleotides read TGTGCCAGCAGTTACGGACAGGGCTCAGATACGCAGTATTTT.